These T cell receptor beta chains were read from a single sample in a study of lymphopenia after photon versus proton radiotherapy. This table comes from immunoSEQ multiplex PCR, and its TCRdb copy is limited to in-frame clones, with some not included. The sample yields tens of thousands of clones, more than 85% seen once. This material consisted of peripheral blood, taken from a patient treated with photon-based radiotherapy. These receptors originate from a man aged 55 to 69 with cholangiocarcinoma. The CDR3 runs from the conserved cysteine through the conserved F or W. The D gene is left open where the match is weak. Size tells how often a clone was seen (once, few, many) or the class of an expanded clone, and some rows leave it out.

clone_size: NA; v_call: TRBV19; d_call: NA; j_call: TRBJ2-1; cdr3_nt: TGTGCCAGTAGTGTTCAACAGGCGAAGAAGAATGAGCAGTTCTTC; cdr3_aa: CASSVQQAKKNEQFF
clone_size: NA; v_call: TRBV5-1; d_call: NA; j_call: TRBJ1-5; cdr3_nt: TGCGCCAGCAGCTTGGAAGGAGGGGATAGCAATCAGCCCCAGCATTTT; cdr3_aa: CASSLEGGDSNQPQHF
clone_size: NA; v_call: TRBV19; d_call: TRBD1; j_call: TRBJ1-6; cdr3_nt: TGTGCCAGTAGTACCCGGACAGGGGTTAATTCACCCCTCCACTTT; cdr3_aa: CASSTRTGVNSPLHF
clone_size: NA; v_call: TRBV7-9; d_call: NA; j_call: TRBJ2-1; cdr3_nt: TGTGCCAGCAGCTTAACTACAGGACCCAACTTCGATGAGCAGTTCTTC; cdr3_aa: CASSLTTGPNFDEQFF
clone_size: NA; v_call: TRBV7-3; d_call: NA; j_call: TRBJ2-5; cdr3_nt: TGTGCCAGCAGCTTAGATGCAGGGCGACAAACCCAGTACTTC; cdr3_aa: CASSLDAGRQTQYF
clone_size: once; v_call: TRBV18; d_call: NA; j_call: TRBJ1-4; cdr3_nt: TGTGCCAGCTCAGGGGTTAATGAAAAACTGTTTTTT; cdr3_aa: CASSGVNEKLFF
clone_size: NA; v_call: TRBV7-2; d_call: TRBD1; j_call: TRBJ1-1; cdr3_nt: TGTGCCAGCAGCGCCGGGACAGTTCGTATCACTGAAGCTTTCTTT; cdr3_aa: CASSAGTVRITEAFF
clone_size: NA; v_call: TRBV11-2; d_call: TRBD2; j_call: TRBJ2-5; cdr3_nt: TGTGCCAGCAGCCCCGGGACTAGCGGGCGGACGGGGGAGACCCAGTACTTC; cdr3_aa: CASSPGTSGRTGETQYF
clone_size: NA; v_call: TRBV28; d_call: TRBD1; j_call: TRBJ1-2; cdr3_nt: TGTGCCAGCAGTACAGGGGGCCACTATGGCTACACCTTC; cdr3_aa: CASSTGGHYGYTF
clone_size: once; v_call: TRBV7-2; d_call: TRBD1; j_call: TRBJ1-2; cdr3_nt: TGTGCCAGCAGCCCACTGGGACAGAACTATGGCTACACCTTC; cdr3_aa: CASSPLGQNYGYTF
clone_size: once; v_call: TRBV27; d_call: NA; j_call: TRBJ1-6; cdr3_nt: TGTGCCAGCAGTTGGATTCAGGGGCGGGGAGTCCATAATTCACCCCTCCACTTT; cdr3_aa: CASSWIQGRGVHNSPLHF
clone_size: NA; v_call: TRBV5-1; d_call: NA; j_call: TRBJ2-3; cdr3_nt: TGCGCCAGCAGCTTCCCCGGGGCGGGTTCTAGCACAGATACGCAGTATTTT; cdr3_aa: CASSFPGAGSSTDTQYF
clone_size: NA; v_call: TRBV6-5; d_call: TRBD1; j_call: TRBJ1-2; cdr3_nt: TGTGCCAGCAAGAGGGGACAGGGCTCTCGTTATGGCTACACCTTC; cdr3_aa: CASKRGQGSRYGYTF
clone_size: NA; v_call: TRBV30; d_call: NA; j_call: TRBJ1-6; cdr3_nt: TGTGCCTGGGGCCCTATGTCCGCGGTGCATAATTCACCCCTCCACTTT; cdr3_aa: CAWGPMSAVHNSPLHF
clone_size: NA; v_call: TRBV28; d_call: TRBD1; j_call: TRBJ2-1; cdr3_nt: TGTGCCAGCAGCTCAAGGACAGGGCTTTTGGATGAGCAGTTCTTC; cdr3_aa: CASSSRTGLLDEQFF
clone_size: NA; v_call: TRBV29-1; d_call: NA; j_call: TRBJ2-1; cdr3_nt: TGCAGCGTTCGACAGGATGCCTACAATGAGCAGTTCTTC; cdr3_aa: CSVRQDAYNEQFF
clone_size: NA; v_call: TRBV7-6; d_call: NA; j_call: TRBJ2-7; cdr3_nt: TGTGCCAGCAGCTTAAGGGCCGAGCAGTACTTC; cdr3_aa: CASSLRAEQYF
clone_size: NA; v_call: TRBV6-4; d_call: TRBD2; j_call: TRBJ2-3; cdr3_nt: TGTGCCAGCAGTGACGAGACTAGCGGGGGCAATACGCAGTATTTT; cdr3_aa: CASSDETSGGNTQYF